What follows are 25 T cell receptor beta chains derived from one specimen sequenced in a study of cytotoxic CD8 clonotypes in ibrutinib-treated CLL. The assay was immunoSEQ multiplex PCR, and TCRdb's table has in-frame clones only and misses some. The sample records a few thousand clones, 82% being singletons. The specimen comprised PBMCs, sampled before ibrutinib treatment. These receptors all stem from a human donor with chronic lymphocytic leukemia.

The chain uses TRBV25-1 and TRBJ1-2; possible D gene TRBD1, 6 bases. Per germline, CDR1 MGHDK and CDR2 SYGVNS. V lost 1 base, J lost 4 bases, and 13 bases lay in between. The CDR3 covers 15 residues. CDR3 in DNA: TGTGCCAGCAGTGAATTCGGGGGGGCGGCCTATGGCTACACCTTC. It specifies CASSEFGGAAYGYTF.

This chain uses TRBV19 with TRBJ2-2, with 9 bases lining up with TRBD1. CDR1 is LNHDA, CDR2 SQIVND, per germline (reference sequence). CDR3 size: 14 residues. With 6 bases clipped from V and 3 bases from J, the junction kept 2 bases outside the gene matches. CDR3 bases: TGTGCCAGTAGGGGGGACAGGGACACCGGGGAGCTGTTTTTT. Amino acid sequence: CASRGDRDTGELFF.

CDR3 coding DNA: TGTGCCAGTAGTAGAACGGGCCGCCCTACCACTTATAGCAATCAGCCCCAGCATTTT. This encodes CASSRTGRPTTYSNQPQHF. The chain links TRBV19 to TRBJ1-5; no clear D gene. With 4 bases removed from V and 0 bases from J, the gap between germline ends came to 22 bases. CDR1 is LNHDA, CDR2 SQIVND, per germline (reference sequence). This CDR3 has 19 amino acids.

This chain links TRBV5-6 with TRBJ2-7, with D unclear. Germline V CDR1 and CDR2: SGHDT, YYEEEE. Trimming left V 1 base short and J 3 bases short, with 14 bases between. CDR3 size: 15 residues. CDR3 in amino acids: CASSLFTHINYEQYF. For the CDR3, the DNA is TGTGCCAGCAGCTTGTTCACTCATATAAACTACGAGCAGTACTTC. The full variable domain, its missing parts supplied by reference TRBV5-6 and TRBJ2-7, is DAGVTQSPTHLIKTRGQQVTLRCSPKSGHDTVSWYQQALGQGPQFIFQYYEEEERQRGNFPDRFSGHQFPNYSSELNVNALLLGDSALYLCASSLFTHINYEQYFGPGTRLTVT.

This clone was observed a few times. The genes are TRBV2 and TRBJ2-7; 11 bases fit TRBD1. The CDR3 is made up of 15 amino acids. CDR1 SNHLY and CDR2 FYNNEI come from the germline V gene. The V gene end was trimmed by 7 bases and the J gene end by 4 bases; junction bases not matched to a gene: 9. CDR3 amino acids: CASTDRRDRGYEQYF. The CDR3 region has the DNA TGTGCCAGCACGGACCGACGGGACAGGGGGTACGAGCAGTACTTC.

This clone was seen once. This chain uses TRBV2 with TRBJ1-1; D unresolved. The CDR3 is made up of 14 amino acids. V was cut by 1 base and J by 1 base, with 7 bases left in between. Per germline, CDR1 SNHLY and CDR2 FYNNEI. This chain's CDR3 is CASSEGAANTEAFF. Written as DNA, the CDR3 is TGTGCCAGCAGTGAAGGGGCGGCGAACACTGAAGCTTTCTTT. Using reference TRBV2 and TRBJ1-1 for the parts outside the CDR3, the full variable domain is EPEVTQTPSHQVTQMGQEVILRCVPISNHLYFYWYRQILGQKVEFLVSFYNNEISEKSEIFDDQFSVERPDGSNFTLKIRSTKLEDSAMYFCASSEGAANTEAFFGQGTRLTVV.

V usage is TRBV5-5 and J usage is TRBJ2-7; D perhaps matches TRBD1 (7 bases). The germline V gene encodes CDR1 SGHKS and CDR2 YYEKEE (reference sequence). V lost 0 bases and J lost 4, with 14 bases in between. The CDR3 sequence is 15 residues long. The CDR3 DNA is TGTGCCAGCAGCTTGGCCGGGGGACAGCTTTACGAGCAGTACTTC. Its translation is CASSLAGGQLYEQYF.

The count of this clone is one. This chain links TRBV27 with TRBJ2-1; D not certain. Trimming stripped 0 bases from V and 5 bases from J, with 5 bases between. From germline, CDR1 is MNHEY and CDR2 SMNVEV (reference sequence). This CDR3 comprises 13 residues. CDR3 coding DNA: TGTGCCAGCAGTTTATCAGGAAACAATGAGCAGTTCTTC. Protein: CASSLSGNNEQFF.

In this sample, this clone turned up once. The rearrangement uses TRBV19 and TRBJ2-3; 7 bases map to TRBD2. The germline gives CDR1 LNHDA, CDR2 SQIVND (reference sequence). The junction had 17 bases not matched to a gene; V was cut back by 6 bases and J by 8 bases. This CDR3 comprises 16 residues. Here the CDR3 reads CASRDKAGRDGGTQYF. The CDR3 DNA is TGTGCCAGTAGGGACAAAGCGGGACGGGACGGGGGTACGCAGTATTTT.

The J gene is TRBJ1-1, the V gene TRBV4-2, with D uncertain. The V gene lost 1 base and the J gene lost 5 bases, with 11 bases spanning the gap. The CDR3 runs to 14 residues. Germline values: CDR1 LGHNA, CDR2 YNFKEQ. CDR3 DNA sequence: TGTGCCAGCAGCCAAGCCGGGCCGGGGACTGAAGCTTTCTTT. Protein sequence: CASSQAGPGTEAFF.

This chain joins TRBV7-9 and TRBJ1-1; D gene uncertain. Germline CDR1 reads SEHNR; CDR2 reads FQNEAQ (reference sequence). The ends were cut back, 4 bases at V and 4 bases at J, with 13 bases in the middle. This CDR3 has 14 residues. The CDR3 DNA is TGTGCCAGCAGCTCCCAAGTTGTTGGCACTGAAGCTTTCTTT. Translated, it gives CASSSQVVGTEAFF.

The V and J genes are TRBV19 and TRBJ1-1, with TRBD1 as a possible D gene (6 bases). CDR1 and CDR2 (germline): LNHDA, SQIVND (reference sequence). V shed 3 bases and J shed 2 bases, with 19 bases lying between them. This CDR3 has 17 residues. CDR3: CASSILGGQGPNTEAFF. The CDR3 nucleotides read TGTGCCAGTAGTATCCTCGGGGGTCAGGGGCCTAACACTGAAGCTTTCTTT.

This clone was observed a single time. The chain combines TRBV27 with TRBJ2-1, with 14 bases fitting TRBD2. The germline V gene has CDR1 MNHEY and CDR2 SMNVEV (reference sequence). CDR3 length equals 15 residues. V lost 7 bases to trimming and J lost 6 bases; unmatched junction nucleotides: 5. DNA of the CDR3: TGTGCCAGCAAAATGGGACTAGCGGGGGTCAATGAGCAGTTCTTC. It specifies CASKMGLAGVNEQFF.

This clone was seen a single time. This sequence joins TRBV28 and TRBJ1-2; D unclear. V was trimmed by 1 base and J by 4 bases, leaving 4 bases between them. This CDR3 has 12 residues. Germline V gives CDR1 MDHEN, CDR2 SYDVKM. CDR3 nucleotides: TGTGCCAGCAGTTTATTTGGCTATGGCTACACCTTC. Amino acid sequence: CASSLFGYGYTF.

This clone rates as large. This chain uses TRBV27 with TRBJ1-1; maybe TRBD1 (5 bases). Germline V gene sequence: CDR1 MNHEY, CDR2 SMNVEV (reference sequence). The CDR3 has 13 amino acids. V dropped 5 bases and J dropped 7 bases, with 14 bases sitting between them. This CDR3 is CASSLNPGHEAFF. In nucleotides, the CDR3 is TGTGCCAGCAGTCTCAACCCAGGACATGAAGCTTTCTTT.

The DNA of the CDR3 is TGCGCCAGCAGCCGACAGGTCGGCACCTCTGGAAACACCATATATTTT. The encoded protein is CASSRQVGTSGNTIYF. The V and J genes are TRBV5-1 and TRBJ1-3; D is perhaps TRBD1 (6 bases). The CDR3 loop spans 16 amino acids. V was shortened by 4 bases and J by 0 bases, with 14 bases between the two germline ends. Germline V lookup: CDR1 SGHRS, CDR2 YFSETQ.

The genes are TRBV5-4 and TRBJ1-1; D is uncertain. V dropped 1 base and J dropped 1 base, with 5 bases sitting between them. This CDR3 has 13 residues. Germline CDR1 SGHNT, CDR2 YYREEE (reference sequence). The CDR3 region has the DNA TGTGCCAGCAGCTTGTGGGGGAACACTGAAGCTTTCTTT. Protein sequence: CASSLWGNTEAFF.

This chain links TRBV6-1 with TRBJ1-2; tentative D call: TRBD1 (6 bases). Trimming stripped 3 bases from V and 8 bases from J, with 16 bases between. CDR1 is MNHNS, CDR2 SASEGT, per germline. This CDR3 spans 14 amino acids. CDR3: CASSESTGRWGYTF. In DNA, the CDR3 is TGTGCCAGCAGTGAGTCGACAGGACGATGGGGCTACACCTTC.

This chain connects TRBV7-1 to TRBJ2-7; D gene uncertain. TRBV7-1 is given ORF status, its function remaining uncertain. The V end lost 5 bases, the J end lost 7 bases, and 12 bases lay between the germline ends. This CDR3 contains 12 residues. The CDR3 sequence is CASSPAVEEQYF. In DNA, the CDR3 is TGTGCCAGCAGCCCGGCGGTGGAAGAGCAGTACTTC.

The gene calls are TRBV19 and TRBJ1-1; D is unresolved. This CDR3 is built from 12 residues. The ends were cut back, 5 bases at V and 1 base at J, with 5 bases in the middle. In germline, CDR1 is LNHDA, CDR2 SQIVND (reference sequence). CDR3: CASSRKNTEAFF. As DNA, the CDR3 is TGTGCCAGTAGTCGTAAGAACACTGAAGCTTTCTTT.

The chain uses TRBV11-2 and TRBJ1-6; tentatively, D is TRBD1 (5 bases). The V gene lost 3 bases and the J gene lost 7 bases, with 10 bases spanning the gap. Germline V gives CDR1 SGHAT, CDR2 FQNNGV. CDR3 length: 14 residues. CDR3 DNA sequence: TGTGCCAGCAGCTTCGAGGGGACCAATTCACCCCTCCACTTT. It encodes CASSFEGTNSPLHF.

The J gene is TRBJ1-2, the V gene TRBV5-1; D possibly corresponds to TRBD1 (5 bases). The germline V gene has CDR1 SGHRS and CDR2 YFSETQ. V lost 3 bases and J lost 6, with 15 bases in between. CDR3 size: 14 residues. CDR3 bases: TGCGCCAGCAGCTACGACGGGGGAGGGGATGGCTACACCTTC. Translating it yields CASSYDGGGDGYTF.

This chain connects TRBV4-1 to TRBJ1-5; D is unclear. Germline CDR1 is MGHRA and CDR2 is YSYEKL. This CDR3 is 14 amino acids long. V lost 3 bases and J 9 bases, leaving 15 bases between the germline ends. The chain's CDR3 is CASSQGTARRPQHF. The CDR3 DNA follows: TGCGCCAGCAGCCAGGGAACCGCCCGTCGGCCCCAGCATTTT.

This clone was observed a handful of times. V is TRBV2 and J is TRBJ2-7; D is unclear. Germline CDR1 is SNHLY and CDR2 is FYNNEI. Between the trimmed V and J ends, which lost 6 bases and 2 bases, there was a span of 8 bases. The CDR3 sequence is 12 residues long. The CDR3 reads CASSGTPYEQYF. The DNA of the CDR3 is TGTGCCAGCAGCGGTACCCCCTACGAGCAGTACTTC.

The J gene is TRBJ2-5, the V gene TRBV29-1; TRBD1 agrees at 8 bases. The CDR3 totals 13 residues. J gave up 1 base and V 4 bases, and 2 bases lay outside the gene matches. Germline V lookup: CDR1 SQVTM, CDR2 ANQGSEA. The CDR3 spells CSVGQGPQETQYF. CDR3 sequence (DNA): TGCAGCGTTGGACAGGGGCCCCAAGAGACCCAGTACTTC.